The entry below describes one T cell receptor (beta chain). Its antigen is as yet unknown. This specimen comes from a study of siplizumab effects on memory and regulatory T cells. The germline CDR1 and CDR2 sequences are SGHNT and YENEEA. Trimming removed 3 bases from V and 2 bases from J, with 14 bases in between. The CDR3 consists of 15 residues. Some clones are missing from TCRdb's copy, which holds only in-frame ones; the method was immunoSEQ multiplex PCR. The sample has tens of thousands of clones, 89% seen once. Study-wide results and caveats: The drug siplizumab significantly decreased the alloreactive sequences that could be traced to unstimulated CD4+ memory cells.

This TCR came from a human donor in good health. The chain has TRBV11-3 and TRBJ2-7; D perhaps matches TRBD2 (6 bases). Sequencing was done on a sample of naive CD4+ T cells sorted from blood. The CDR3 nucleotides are TGTGCCAGCAGCTTCGGTGCGGGACCGACCTACGAGCAGTACTTC. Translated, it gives CASSFGAGPTYEQYF.